Below, one T cell receptor beta chain is given with its context. The second PCR ran roughly 7 to 12 cycles with a sample-barcoded 5' primer and J-beta primers. CDR3-containing paired-end reads numbered at least 3 million in each sample. TCRdb called the 5' RACE reads again in MiXCR, with one record for every CDR3 protein. The table has about 620,000 distinct CDR3 sequences, 20% to 25% seen once. This specimen belongs to a study of blood T cells in healthy people across ages. Germline CDR1 reads DFQATT; CDR2 reads SNEGSKA (reference sequence). This CDR3 has 17 amino acids. The V gene end was trimmed by 1 base and the J gene end by 3 bases; junction bases not matched to a gene: 15.

This sequence joins TRBV20-1 and TRBJ2-7; 7 bases match TRBD1. This receptor was taken from a man between 65 and 85 years old in good health. Sequenced input: blood. The DNA for the CDR3 is TGCAGTGCTAGAGGACTCCACAGGGGCCAGGCGAGCTACGAGCAGTACTTC. Translated, it gives CSARGLHRGQASYEQYF.